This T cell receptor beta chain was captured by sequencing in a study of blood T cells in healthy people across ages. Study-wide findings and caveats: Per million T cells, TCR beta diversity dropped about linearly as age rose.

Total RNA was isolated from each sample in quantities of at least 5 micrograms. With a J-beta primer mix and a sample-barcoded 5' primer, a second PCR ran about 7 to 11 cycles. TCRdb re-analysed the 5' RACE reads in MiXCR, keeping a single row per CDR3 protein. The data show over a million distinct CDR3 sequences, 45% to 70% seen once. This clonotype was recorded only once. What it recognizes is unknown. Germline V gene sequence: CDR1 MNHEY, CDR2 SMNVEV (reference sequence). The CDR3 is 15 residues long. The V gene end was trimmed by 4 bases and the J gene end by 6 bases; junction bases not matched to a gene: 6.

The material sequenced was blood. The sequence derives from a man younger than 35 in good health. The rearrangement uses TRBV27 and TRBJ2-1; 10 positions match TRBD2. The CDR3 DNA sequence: TGTGCCAGCAGTTCTCTAGCGGGAGCCCCCAATGAGCAGTTCTTC. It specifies CASSSLAGAPNEQFF.